A single sample gave rise to the 21 T cell receptor beta chains below, sequenced in a study of blood T cell repertoires in COVID-19 (TCRdb year 2020). Libraries were prepared through the immunoSEQ multiplex PCR assay. In its TCRdb copy, this immuneACCESS table keeps in-frame sequences only and misses some clones. Where compared with another copy, unresolved V genes explain less than half of these, and the others have no known cause. Here the sample has 150,000 to 180,000 clones; over 75% occur a single time. Approximately 0.6% of the sample rests with the top ten. What was sequenced was peripheral blood. The receptors were sampled from a man in his sixties with COVID-19, enrolled during active disease.

The rearrangement links TRBV5-8 to TRBJ2-3, with 14 positions matching TRBD2. CDR1 is SGHTS, CDR2 YDEGEE, per germline. The CDR3 spans 19 residues. J gave up 0 bases and V 3 bases, and 9 bases lay outside the gene matches. The CDR3 spells CASSSTRTSGGLSTDTQYF. In DNA form, the CDR3 reads TGTGCCAGCAGCTCGACCCGGACTAGCGGGGGGTTAAGCACAGATACGCAGTATTTT.

The V gene is TRBV7-9, the J gene TRBJ2-1, with 8 bases lining up with TRBD1. The CDR3 is 16 residues long. Trimming at V came to 2 bases and at J to 5 bases, leaving 8 bases not matched to a gene. CDR1 is SEHNR, CDR2 FQNEAQ, per germline (reference sequence). In DNA, the CDR3 is TGTGCCAGCAGCTTAAAGGACAGGGAATTGAACAATGAGCAGTTCTTC. Translating it yields CASSLKDRELNNEQFF.

This chain uses TRBV19 with TRBJ1-3; D unresolved. Germline CDR1 reads LNHDA; CDR2 reads SQIVND (reference sequence). Trimming took 0 bases from V and 4 from J, leaving 10 bases between them. CDR3 length: 15 residues. The CDR3 DNA is TGTGCCAGTAGTATAGATATGGCAGGAGGAAACACCATATATTTT. Protein sequence: CASSIDMAGGNTIYF.

This clone has just one count. The chain joins TRBV25-1 to TRBJ1-1, with D possibly TRBD1 on 6 matching bases. Trimming cost V 3 bases and J 4 bases, with 15 bases left between them. This CDR3 is built from 15 residues. Germline CDR1 is MGHDK and CDR2 is SYGVNS. This CDR3 is CASSDRGRGRTEAFF. The CDR3 bases are TGTGCCAGCAGTGACAGGGGTCGTGGGCGCACTGAAGCTTTCTTT.

The V and J genes are TRBV10-3 and TRBJ2-1; a possible D gene is TRBD2 (6 bases). Germline V CDR1 and CDR2: ENHRY, SYGVKD. This CDR3 is built from 13 residues. V lost 4 bases and J lost 6, with 10 bases in between. The CDR3 here is CAISVAEFNEQFF. The CDR3 DNA follows: TGTGCCATCAGTGTAGCGGAATTCAATGAGCAGTTCTTC.

V usage is TRBV4-3 and J usage is TRBJ1-3; D is undetermined. This CDR3 has 16 residues. CDR1 and CDR2 (germline): LGHNA, YSLEER. V dropped 0 bases and J dropped 0 bases, with 9 bases sitting between them. CDR3 DNA: TGCGCCAGCAGCCAAGAACCGGTAAACTCTGGAAACACCATATATTTT. It translates to CASSQEPVNSGNTIYF.

The V call is TRBV11-2, the J call TRBJ2-7, with TRBD1 matching 7 bases. Trimming cost V 4 bases and J 3 bases; bases outside gene matches: 9. The length of the CDR3 is 15 residues. CDR1 and CDR2 (germline): SGHAT, FQNNGV. DNA of the CDR3: TGTGCCAGCAGCTCATCGTCGGGACAGCTCTACGAGCAGTACTTC. Its translation: CASSSSSGQLYEQYF. Full variable domain (missing parts from reference TRBV11-2 and TRBJ2-7): EAGVAQSPRYKIIEKRQSVAFWCNPISGHATLYWYQQILGQGPKLLIQFQNNGVVDDSQLPKDRFSAERLKGVDSTLKIQPAKLEDSAVYLCASSSSSGQLYEQYFGPGTRLTVT.

The chain links TRBV20-1 to TRBJ2-3; 9 bases agree with TRBD2. Looked up from germline, CDR1 is DFQATT and CDR2 is SNEGSKA (reference sequence). The CDR3 spans 16 residues. V shed 3 bases and J 4 bases; nucleotides not matched to a gene: 11. This CDR3 is CSASGLAGMRADTQYF. DNA for the CDR3: TGCAGTGCTAGTGGGCTAGCGGGAATGAGGGCAGATACGCAGTATTTT.

The sample holds a few counts of this clone. V is TRBV29-1 and J is TRBJ1-2, with a tentative D call TRBD1 (6 bases). CDR1 and CDR2 from the germline V gene are SQVTM and ANQGSEA. The CDR3 is 11 residues long. V was clipped by 5 bases and J by 7 bases, with 11 bases between them. CDR3 residues: CSVHGTPGYTF. DNA for the CDR3: TGCAGCGTTCACGGGACACCTGGCTACACCTTC.

J is TRBJ2-6 and V is TRBV19; TRBD2 might be the D (5 bases). Germline V gives CDR1 LNHDA, CDR2 SQIVND (reference sequence). The CDR3 loop spans 16 amino acids. V gave up 8 bases and J gave up 0 bases, with 14 bases separating them. The CDR3 is CASQGGSISGANVLTF. The CDR3 DNA sequence: TGTGCCAGTCAAGGAGGTTCGATCTCTGGGGCCAACGTCCTGACTTTC.

The chain is built from TRBV27 and TRBJ1-2, with 9 positions matching TRBD1. The junction had 7 bases not matched to a gene; V was cut back by 4 bases and J by 7 bases. Germline V gene data show CDR1 as MNHEY and CDR2 as SMNVEV (reference sequence). CDR3 size: 14 residues. The CDR3 DNA follows: TGTGCCAGCAGTTCCCCAACAGGGGGCTTTGGCTACACCTTC. It translates to CASSSPTGGFGYTF.

The chain recombines TRBV4-1 with TRBJ1-1, with 8 nucleotides matching TRBD1. The CDR3 contains 15 residues. V was clipped by 1 base and J by 7 bases; unmatched bases: 8. CDR1 and CDR2 (germline): MGHRA, YSYEKL. CDR3 coding DNA: TGCGCCAGCAGCCAAGGGCCCACTACAGGGGGTGAAGCTTTCTTT. Residues: CASSQGPTTGGEAFF.

In nucleotides, the CDR3 is TGCGCCAGCAGTCCAACCGGGACTAAAGAGACCCAGTACTTC. Amino acid sequence: CASSPTGTKETQYF. This chain joins TRBV5-1 and TRBJ2-5, with 7 bases that match TRBD2. The CDR3 loop spans 14 amino acids. The trim removed 5 bases at V and 3 bases at J, leaving 7 bases unmatched. Germline CDR1 SGHRS, CDR2 YFSETQ.

The chain is built from TRBV5-1 and TRBJ2-6, with a weak D call TRBD1 (6 bases). V lost 0 bases and J lost 4, with 14 bases in between. Germline V gene lookup returns CDR1 SGHRS and CDR2 YFSETQ. The CDR3 totals 17 residues. The CDR3 DNA reads TGCGCCAGCAGCTTGGAACCTCCCGGGACAGGGGCCAACGTCCTGACTTTC. This gives the protein CASSLEPPGTGANVLTF.

The chain recombines TRBV7-9 with TRBJ1-6; 11 bases fit TRBD1. CDR3 length: 15 residues. Germline V gives CDR1 SEHNR, CDR2 FQNEAQ (reference sequence). Trimming at V came to 4 bases and at J to 7 bases, leaving 3 bases not matched to a gene. CDR3 residues: CASSSDRGPNSPLHF. The CDR3 DNA reads TGTGCCAGCAGCTCGGACAGGGGGCCCAATTCACCCCTCCACTTT.

This sequence joins TRBV24-1 and TRBJ2-1; TRBD2 matches 11 bases. The CDR3 consists of 16 residues. The germline gives CDR1 KGHDR, CDR2 SFDVKD. V lost 4 bases and J lost 5; bases outside the gene matches: 6. CDR3 sequence: CATSERLAGFNNEQFF. The CDR3 nucleotides read TGTGCCACCAGTGAGCGACTAGCGGGGTTTAACAATGAGCAGTTCTTC.

This rearrangement joins TRBV10-2 to TRBJ1-1; D is unclear. This CDR3 spans 14 amino acids. The V and J ends lost 3 bases and 3 bases respectively, with 11 bases between them. Looked up from germline, CDR1 is WSHSY and CDR2 is SAAADI. The DNA for the CDR3 is TGCGCCAGCAGTGACAGAACAGAGTACACTGAAGCTTTCTTT. Encoded protein: CASSDRTEYTEAFF.

The chain is built from TRBV4-1 and TRBJ1-2; 9 nucleotides agree with TRBD1. Germline assignment: CDR1 MGHRA and CDR2 YSYEKL. CDR3 length equals 14 residues. With V trimmed by 2 bases and J by 7 bases, 5 bases remained unmatched. In DNA, the CDR3 is TGCGCCAGCAGCCAATCGGGACAGGGTGGTGGCTACACCTTC. This encodes CASSQSGQGGGYTF.

The rearrangement uses TRBV7-9 and TRBJ1-4, with 8 bases that match TRBD1. CDR3 length equals 15 residues. Germline V gives CDR1 SEHNR, CDR2 FQNEAQ (reference sequence). With 5 bases clipped from V and 5 bases from J, the junction kept 7 bases outside the gene matches. This chain's CDR3 is CASSPTGGGNEKLFF. The CDR3 region has the DNA TGTGCCAGCAGCCCAACAGGGGGTGGGAATGAAAAACTGTTTTTT.

The chain has TRBV28 and TRBJ2-7; D is uncertain. CDR1 is MDHEN and CDR2 is SYDVKM in the germline V gene. CDR3 size: 13 residues. The germline V and J ends were trimmed by 5 bases and 5 bases, with 13 bases remaining between them. Here the CDR3 DNA reads TGTGCCAGCAGTCCCCCCGTAGTGGACGAGCAGTACTTC. Protein: CASSPPVVDEQYF.

The rearrangement uses TRBV13 and TRBJ1-3, with TRBD1 as a possible D gene (5 bases). CDR1 is PRHDT and CDR2 is FYEKMQ in the germline V gene (reference sequence). The CDR3 totals 15 residues. V was shortened by 5 bases and J by 4 bases, with 15 bases between the two germline ends. This CDR3 is CASSPSGGGGNTIYF. As DNA, the CDR3 is TGTGCCAGCAGCCCCTCGGGGGGGGGAGGAAACACCATATATTTT.